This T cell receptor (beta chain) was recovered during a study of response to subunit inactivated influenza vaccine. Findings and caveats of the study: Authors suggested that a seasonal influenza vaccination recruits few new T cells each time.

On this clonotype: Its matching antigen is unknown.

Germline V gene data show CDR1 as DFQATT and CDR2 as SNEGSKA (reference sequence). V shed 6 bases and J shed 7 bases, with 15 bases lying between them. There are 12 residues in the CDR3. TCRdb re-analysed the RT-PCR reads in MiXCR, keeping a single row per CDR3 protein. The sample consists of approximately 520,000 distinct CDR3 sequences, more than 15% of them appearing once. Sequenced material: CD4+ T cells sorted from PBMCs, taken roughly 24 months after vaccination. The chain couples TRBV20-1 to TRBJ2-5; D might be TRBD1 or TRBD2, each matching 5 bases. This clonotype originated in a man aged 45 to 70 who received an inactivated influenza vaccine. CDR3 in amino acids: CSALGTTPTQYF. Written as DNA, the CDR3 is TGCAGTGCGCTCGGGACCACTCCGACCCAGTACTTC.